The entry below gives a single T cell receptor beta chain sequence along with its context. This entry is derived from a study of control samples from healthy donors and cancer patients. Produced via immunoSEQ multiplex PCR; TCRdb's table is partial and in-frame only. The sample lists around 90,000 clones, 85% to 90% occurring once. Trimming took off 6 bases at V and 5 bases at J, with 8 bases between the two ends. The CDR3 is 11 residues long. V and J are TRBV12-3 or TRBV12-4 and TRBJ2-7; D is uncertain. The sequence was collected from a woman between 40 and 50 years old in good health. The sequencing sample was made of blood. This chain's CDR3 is CASSFTDEQYF. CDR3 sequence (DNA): TGTGCCAGCAGCTTCACGGACGAGCAGTACTTC.